Following are 18 T cell receptor beta chains from one sample sequenced in a study of CD8+ T cells in alopecia areata. Investigators isolated RNA and reverse transcribed it into cDNA to act as the sequencing template. Repertoires were generated with immunoSEQ multiplex PCR, while TCRdb's copy carries only in-frame clones and drops some. The sample records about 150,000 clones, around 87% being singletons. Sequences were derived from CD8+ T cells sorted from blood, sampled at week 0. These receptor sequences come from a human donor with alopecia areata.

This clone was counted between two and nine times. The rearrangement joins TRBV11-2 to TRBJ2-5, with 10 bases matching TRBD2. The V gene end was trimmed by 2 bases and the J gene end by 5 bases; junction bases not matched to a gene: 8. The V gene's germline CDR1 is SGHAT and CDR2 FQNNGV. This CDR3 is built from 16 residues. Written as DNA, the CDR3 is TGTGCCAGCAGCTTACTTGGTAGCGGGAGGAGGGAGACCCAGTACTTC. It specifies CASSLLGSGRRETQYF. Full variable domain (outside the CDR3, taken from reference TRBV11-2 and TRBJ2-5): EAGVAQSPRYKIIEKRQSVAFWCNPISGHATLYWYQQILGQGPKLLIQFQNNGVVDDSQLPKDRFSAERLKGVDSTLKIQPAKLEDSAVYLCASSLLGSGRRETQYFGPGTRLLVL.

This rearrangement joins TRBV11-2 to TRBJ1-2, with unresolved D. This CDR3 has 14 amino acids. Trimming shortened V by 1 base and J by 4 bases, and 10 bases separated the two germline ends. CDR1 is SGHAT, CDR2 FQNNGV, per germline. Here the CDR3 DNA reads TGTGCCAGCAGCTTAGGAGGATTGGGCTATGGCTACACCTTC. This encodes CASSLGGLGYGYTF. The variable domain in full, completed from reference TRBV11-2 and TRBJ1-2, reads EAGVAQSPRYKIIEKRQSVAFWCNPISGHATLYWYQQILGQGPKLLIQFQNNGVVDDSQLPKDRFSAERLKGVDSTLKIQPAKLEDSAVYLCASSLGGLGYGYTFGSGTRLTVV.

This clone was seen a single time. The rearrangement uses TRBV7-6 and TRBJ2-7; D is unresolved. The CDR3 consists of 15 residues. V lost 4 bases and J 2 bases, leaving 15 bases between the germline ends. CDR1 SGHVS and CDR2 FNYEAQ come from the germline V gene. The CDR3 sequence is CASSSPDKKPYEQYF. The CDR3 nucleotides are TGTGCCAGCAGCTCCCCCGACAAGAAACCCTACGAGCAGTACTTC.

The chain recombines TRBV27 with TRBJ2-2, with 7 bases identical to TRBD1. Trimming cost V 4 bases and J 6 bases; bases outside gene matches: 11. Germline CDR1 and CDR2: MNHEY and SMNVEV (reference sequence). This CDR3 spans 16 amino acids. CDR3 protein: CASSSGQVYQAGELFF. DNA of the CDR3: TGTGCCAGCAGTTCCGGACAGGTTTACCAAGCCGGGGAGCTGTTTTTT.

V gene TRBV27 combines with J gene TRBJ1-1; 8 bases are a match to TRBD1. Germline V gives CDR1 MNHEY, CDR2 SMNVEV (reference sequence). This CDR3 is 15 amino acids long. With 4 bases clipped from V and 4 bases from J, the junction kept 8 bases outside the gene matches. CDR3 coding DNA: TGTGCCAGCAGTTCAAGGACAGGGCCCCCCACTGAAGCTTTCTTT. Protein sequence: CASSSRTGPPTEAFF.

The genes are TRBV7-9 and TRBJ1-5, with D possibly TRBD1 on 6 matching bases. Trimming removed 5 bases at V and 6 bases at J, with 14 bases between. The CDR3 has 14 amino acids. CDR1 and CDR2 (germline): SEHNR, FQNEAQ (reference sequence). CDR3 loop: CASSPEGGFQPQHF. Here the CDR3 DNA reads TGTGCCAGCAGCCCGGAAGGGGGGTTTCAGCCCCAGCATTTT.

This sequence joins TRBV6-6 and TRBJ1-1; D possibly corresponds to TRBD1 (5 bases). CDR3 length equals 14 residues. Germline CDR1 is MNHNY and CDR2 is SVGAGI (reference sequence). Trimming removed 5 bases at V and 4 bases at J, with 14 bases between. For the CDR3, the DNA is TGTGCCAGCAGTCGAAATGGTGGGGGCACTGAAGCTTTCTTT. Its protein is CASSRNGGGTEAFF.

This clone was recorded only once. The genes are TRBV27 and TRBJ2-2; the D call may be TRBD1 or TRBD2 (5 bases each). Trimming left V 6 bases short and J 6 bases short, with 14 bases between. The CDR3 is 14 amino acids. Germline V gene data show CDR1 as MNHEY and CDR2 as SMNVEV (reference sequence). The CDR3 region has the DNA TGTGCCAGCAGCTCCCTTTTGGGGGCCGGGGAGCTGTTTTTT. Encoded protein: CASSSLLGAGELFF.

The chain carries TRBV2 and TRBJ2-7; D is possibly TRBD1 or TRBD2 (6 bases each). Germline V gene lookup returns CDR1 SNHLY and CDR2 FYNNEI. V was pared by 5 bases and J by 8 bases, with 25 bases between. The CDR3 contains 16 residues. Here the CDR3 reads CASSTPGEVFPGQQYF. The CDR3 nucleotides are TGTGCCAGCAGTACCCCAGGGGAGGTCTTCCCTGGCCAGCAGTACTTC.

The V gene is TRBV6-5, the J gene TRBJ2-7; a possible D gene is TRBD2 (6 bases). Per germline, CDR1 MNHEY and CDR2 SVGAGI. Trimming left V 6 bases short and J 3 bases short, with 18 bases between. The CDR3 contains 15 residues. CDR3 protein: CASRPRGLGFYEQYF. The CDR3 bases are TGTGCCAGCAGACCCCGGGGGTTGGGGTTCTACGAGCAGTACTTC.

This chain connects TRBV9 to TRBJ2-5; D perhaps matches TRBD1 (6 bases). The J call may be mistaken, given a closer DNA end match to TRBJ2-7. Germline V lookup: CDR1 SGDLS, CDR2 YYNGEE. There are 14 residues in the CDR3. The CDR3 protein is CASSGRTDYYEQYF. For the CDR3, the DNA is TGTGCCAGCAGCGGTCGGACAGACTACTACGAGCAGTACTTC.

This CDR3 is CASSPGGLNTEAFF. CDR3 sequence (DNA): TGTGCCAGCAGCCCAGGGGGACTTAACACTGAAGCTTTCTTT. The chain combines TRBV7-6 with TRBJ1-1; 7 nucleotides align to TRBD1. The CDR3 length is 14 residues. Germline assignment: CDR1 SGHVS and CDR2 FNYEAQ. V lost 5 bases to trimming and J lost 2 bases; unmatched junction nucleotides: 5.

The J gene is TRBJ1-1, the V gene TRBV15, with 8 bases matching TRBD1. Germline-derived CDR1 and CDR2 are LNHNV and YYDKDF (reference sequence). The CDR3 loop spans 14 amino acids. Unmatched junction bases numbered 10, after V lost 2 bases and J lost 11 bases. CDR3 protein: CATSRPGGELLAFF. CDR3 sequence (DNA): TGTGCCACCAGCAGACCAGGGGGCGAGCTGCTGGCTTTCTTT.

This sequence joins TRBV7-9 and TRBJ2-5; 13 bases agree with TRBD2. The CDR3 is 16 residues long. V was clipped by 5 bases and J by 4 bases; unmatched bases: 7. Germline loops: CDR1 SEHNR, CDR2 FQNEAQ (reference sequence). Written as DNA, the CDR3 is TGTGCCAGCAGCGAGTCTACTAGCGGGAGGGCAGAGACCCAGTACTTC. It translates to CASSESTSGRAETQYF.

The chain uses TRBV7-9 and TRBJ2-7; no definite D call. Per the germline V gene, CDR1 is SEHNR and CDR2 is FQNEAQ (reference sequence). There are 14 residues in the CDR3. V shed 2 bases and J shed 2 bases, with 10 bases lying between them. This chain's CDR3 is CASSLPGRPYEQYF. The CDR3 DNA is TGTGCCAGCAGCTTACCGGGTCGGCCCTACGAGCAGTACTTC.

The genes are TRBV6-5 and TRBJ2-1; TRBD2 might be the D (7 bases). CDR3 length equals 16 residues. V was cut by 2 bases and J by 2 bases, with 13 bases left in between. Germline lookup yields CDR1 MNHEY and CDR2 SVGAGI. The CDR3 bases are TGTGCCAGCAGTTACGCCGCGGGGGCCCCCTACAATGAGCAGTTCTTC. Translating gives CASSYAAGAPYNEQFF.

The chain employs TRBV7-9 and TRBJ1-3, with D possibly TRBD1 on 5 matching bases. V dropped 4 bases and J dropped 9 bases, with 19 bases sitting between them. Germline values: CDR1 SEHNR, CDR2 FQNEAQ (reference sequence). CDR3 length: 15 residues. CDR3 sequence (DNA): TGTGCCAGCAGCTCCCGGGACTCCCCAAAGAGCACCATATATTTT. The encoded protein is CASSSRDSPKSTIYF.

This chain uses TRBV29-1 with TRBJ2-2, with D hard to call. There are 13 residues in the CDR3. Trimming pared 7 bases from V and 1 base from J, leaving 10 bases between. Germline V gene lookup returns CDR1 SQVTM and CDR2 ANQGSEA. CDR3 nucleotides: TGCAGCGGGGTTGGAGAGAACACCGGGGAGCTGTTTTTT. Translated: CSGVGENTGELFF.